This T cell receptor beta chain was captured by sequencing in a study of shared clonotypes between healthy human individuals. Background on the study: Every donor yielded three CD4 naive, three CD4 memory, two CD8 naive and one CD8 memory plate.

After removal of 5 bases from V and 5 bases from J, the junction contained 6 bases not matched to a gene. CDR1 and CDR2 (germline): SGHTA, FQGTGA. The CDR3 covers 15 residues. Concerning this clone itself: Its target is not known.

Whole-study findings and limits: Naive subsets generally had larger estimated richness than memory subsets. In this cohort, only blood was sampled, and tissue repertoires likely differ.

Clones were sequenced by immunoSEQ multiplex PCR, and TCRdb holds only the in-frame ones, with some missing. Found here are 850,000 to 1,200,000 clones, about 75% of them singletons; the top ten hold around 1.4%. The sequence was collected from a man between 18 and 35 years old in good health. Sample: memory CD4+ T cells sorted from blood. Regarding subset: CD45RA-negative fraction. V gene TRBV7-3 combines with J gene TRBJ2-3, with 11 nucleotides matching TRBD2. The CDR3, as DNA: TGTGCCAGCAGCCCCAGGACTAGCGGGTTAGATACGCAGTATTTT. Amino acids: CASSPRTSGLDTQYF.